These T cell receptor beta chains were read from a single sample in a study of Ad26.COV2.S vaccination and SARS-CoV-2 variants. Only in-frame clones appear in the TCRdb table, and some are missing; sequencing was by immunoSEQ multiplex PCR. The data hold more than 350,000 clones, with 75% to 95% observed a single time. This specimen was peripheral blood, taken in a trial of Ad26.COV2.S vaccine versus placebo. All receptors derive from a person between 18 and 65 years old who received the Ad26.COV2.S COVID-19 vaccine or a placebo. Each CDR3 is given with its conserved first and last residue. The order of the fields is D gene, V gene, clone size, J gene, CDR3 DNA, CDR3 protein. A D gene is named only where the DNA matches it firmly. Part of the rows lack a size; the others show once, few, many or a class for expanded clones.

.,TRBV7-9,.,TRBJ2-7,TGTGCCAGCAGCTTAGTGGTGGGCGAGCAGTACTTC,CASSLVVGEQYF
.,TRBV4-1,.,TRBJ2-7,TGCGCCAGCAGCCAAGATACGGGAGAGCAGTACTTC,CASSQDTGEQYF
.,TRBV5-4,few,TRBJ1-5,TGTGCCAGCAGCTTGGACAGCAATCAGCCCCAGCATTTT,CASSLDSNQPQHF
TRBD2,TRBV5-4,.,TRBJ2-1,TGTGCCAGCAGTGAGCTAGCGGGTTACAATGAGCAGTTCTTC,CASSELAGYNEQFF
.,TRBV30,once,TRBJ2-6,TGTGCCGGGCGAGGGATCGTGGGGGCCAACGTCCTGACTTTC,CAGRGIVGANVLTF
.,TRBV5-6,.,TRBJ1-2,TGTGCCAGCAGCTTGGTAGGAGGGACGGGGAATGGCTACACCTTC,CASSLVGGTGNGYTF
.,TRBV10-2,.,TRBJ1-2,TGCGCCAGCAGTGAAAGTTTCTCTAACTTGGGATATGGCTACACCTTC,CASSESFSNLGYGYTF
.,TRBV3-1/TRBV3-2,.,TRBJ2-5,TGTGCCAGCAGCCAAGATCCAGGGGTGGTGGAGACCCAGTACTTC,CASSQDPGVVETQYF
TRBD2,TRBV24-1,.,TRBJ2-3,TGTGCCACCAGTGACCCCGGACTAGCGGGAGACACAGATACGCAGTATTTT,CATSDPGLAGDTDTQYF
TRBD2,TRBV6-2/TRBV6-3,.,TRBJ2-1,TGTGCCAGCAGTGTAATAGCGGGAGCGGCCCCGGGGCAGTTCTTC,CASSVIAGAAPGQFF
TRBD2,TRBV5-1,.,TRBJ2-1,TGCGCCAGCAGCCCAGGGACTAGCTTGGGACTTGAGCAGTTCTTC,CASSPGTSLGLEQFF
.,TRBV5-4,once,TRBJ2-3,TGTGCCAGCAGCTTAAGCAGTGCGTATGAGGCGCAGTATTTT,CASSLSSAYEAQYF
.,TRBV18,once,TRBJ2-1,TGTGCCAGCTCACCACAAGAAGGGATGCAGTTCTTC,CASSPQEGMQFF
.,TRBV30,.,TRBJ1-5,TGTGCCTGGGACAGGCTGAATCAGCCCCAGCATTTT,CAWDRLNQPQHF
.,TRBV27,.,TRBJ2-1,TGTGCCAGCAGTAATCGCCCCATCTCCTACAATGAGCAGTTCTTC,CASSNRPISYNEQFF
.,TRBV11-2,.,TRBJ1-2,TGTGCCAGCAGCCCAAAATACTCCTGGAAGGGCGAACAATGGAGGGGCTACACCTTC,CASSPKYSWKGEQWRGYTF
.,TRBV11-1,.,TRBJ2-7,TGTGCCAGCAGCTCCGACCACTTGGGGGATACCTACGAGCAGTACTTC,CASSSDHLGDTYEQYF
.,TRBV10-2,.,TRBJ1-5,TGCGCCAGCAGCGAGACACAGCGGGGCAATCAGCCCCAGCATTTT,CASSETQRGNQPQHF
.,TRBV6-2/TRBV6-3,few,TRBJ2-7,TGTGCCAGCAGTCAACTAGCACGCGAGCAGTACTTC,CASSQLAREQYF
.,TRBV7-2,.,TRBJ2-4,TGTGCCAGCAGCTTAGGGGGGGACATTCAGTACTTC,CASSLGGDIQYF
.,TRBV6-1,.,TRBJ2-7,TGTGCCAGCAGTGAGTACCCCCCCCCGTACGAGCAGTACTTC,CASSEYPPPYEQYF
.,TRBV15,.,TRBJ2-7,TGTGCCACCAGCAGAGGGGGCGAGGGAACCTCCTACGAGCAGTACTTC,CATSRGGEGTSYEQYF
TRBD1,TRBV30,once,TRBJ1-5,TGTGCCTGGAGTGGACAGGGCGGTCAGCCCCAGCATTTT,CAWSGQGGQPQHF
TRBD2,TRBV5-4,.,TRBJ2-2,TGTGCCAGCAGCTTGAGGACTAGCTCAAGGACCGGGGAGCTGTTTTTT,CASSLRTSSRTGELFF
.,TRBV6-5,.,TRBJ2-3,TGTGCCAGCGAAGAGGTAGGGCCTAGGGATACGCAGTATTTT,CASEEVGPRDTQYF
TRBD1,TRBV7-9,.,TRBJ1-1,TGTGCCAGCAGCGTGAAGGACAGGACCACTGAAGCTTTCTTT,CASSVKDRTTEAFF
.,TRBV7-2,.,TRBJ2-3,TGTGCCAGCAGCTCCAGCACAGATACGCAGTATTTT,CASSSSTDTQYF
TRBD2,TRBV5-1,.,TRBJ2-1,TGCGCCAGCAGCCCGGGGGGGACCTACAATGAGCAGTTCTTC,CASSPGGTYNEQFF
.,TRBV6-5,.,TRBJ2-3,TGTGCCTCATCAAGAAGCACAGATACGCAGTATTTT,CASSRSTDTQYF
TRBD2,TRBV7-6,.,TRBJ2-1,TGTGCCAGCAGCGAAAGACTAGCGGGAGGGCTCTACAATGAGCAGTTCTTC,CASSERLAGGLYNEQFF
.,TRBV27,.,TRBJ1-1,TGTGCCAGCCTAGAGACGGCAGTACCAAGGACTGAAGCTTTCTTT,CASLETAVPRTEAFF
.,TRBV3-1/TRBV3-2,once,TRBJ2-7,TGTGCCAGCAGCACCCAAGGAGGGGCCTACGAGCAGTACTTC,CASSTQGGAYEQYF
TRBD1,TRBV23-1,.,TRBJ2-7,TGCGCCAGCAGTCAACAGCTCCGGGACAGGGGTAATAACGAGCAGTACTTC,CASSQQLRDRGNNEQYF
TRBD2,TRBV9,.,TRBJ2-1,TGTGCCAGCAGCGCCCGAGGGACTAGCGGATACAATGAGCAGTTCTTC,CASSARGTSGYNEQFF
TRBD1,TRBV4-3,.,TRBJ2-2,TGCGCCAGCAGCCAAGATCCAGGGACAGGGGTCGGGGAGCTGTTTTTT,CASSQDPGTGVGELFF
TRBD2,TRBV24-1,.,TRBJ2-5,TGTGCCACCAGTGAAACCGGGACTAAAGAGACCCAGTACTTC,CATSETGTKETQYF
.,TRBV7-2,once,TRBJ1-5,TGTGCCAGCAGCTTATCCAGGGAACAGCCCCAGCATTTT,CASSLSREQPQHF
TRBD1,TRBV28,.,TRBJ2-7,TGTGCCAGCAGTCCCCAACAGGGGGCTTCGCTCGAGCAGTACTTC,CASSPQQGASLEQYF
.,TRBV6-2/TRBV6-3,once,TRBJ2-7,TGTGCCAGCAGTTACGAGGGGAGCTCCTACGAGCAGTACTTC,CASSYEGSSYEQYF
.,TRBV6-2/TRBV6-3,.,TRBJ1-4,TGTGCCAGCAGCCAGGATCAGCTTAATGAAAAACTGTTTTTT,CASSQDQLNEKLFF
TRBD1,TRBV10-3,.,TRBJ2-3,TGTGCCATCAGTGGGAGACAGGGATTCGGAGATACGCAGTATTTT,CAISGRQGFGDTQYF
.,TRBV19,.,TRBJ1-4,TGTGCCAGTAGGCGACAAGGAGGTACTAATGAAAAACTGTTTTTT,CASRRQGGTNEKLFF
.,TRBV25-1,.,TRBJ2-3,TGTGCCAGCAGTGATCCGGGACGCCCTGGGTCCACAGATACGCAGTATTTT,CASSDPGRPGSTDTQYF
.,TRBV27,.,TRBJ2-2,TGTGCCAGCAGTGCGGTTTGGGTAGCGGTGAACACCGGGGAGCTGTTTTTT,CASSAVWVAVNTGELFF
TRBD1,TRBV2,.,TRBJ1-5,TGTGCCAGCAGTGAAAGGGACAGGGCGGGAAGTCCCAATCAGCCCCAGCATTTT,CASSERDRAGSPNQPQHF
.,TRBV7-9,.,TRBJ2-5,TGTGCCAGCAGCTTAGGTGGGAGTTACCAAGAGACCCAGTACTTC,CASSLGGSYQETQYF
.,TRBV3-1/TRBV3-2,.,TRBJ2-7,TGTGCCAGCAGCCAAGATGGCGGTGCCGCCTACGAGCAGTACTTC,CASSQDGGAAYEQYF
.,TRBV5-4,.,TRBJ2-7,TGTGCCAGCAGCCGAACGAGCGGGTCGGGGAACGAGCAGTACTTC,CASSRTSGSGNEQYF
TRBD2,TRBV27,.,TRBJ2-1,TGTGCCAGCAGCCTTACCATAGCGGGGTCCCCCTACAATGAGCAGTTCTTC,CASSLTIAGSPYNEQFF
TRBD1,TRBV12-3/TRBV12-4,.,TRBJ1-1,TGTGCCAGCAGCCAGACAGGGGTAGCTTTCTTT,CASSQTGVAFF
TRBD1,TRBV19,.,TRBJ2-2,TGTGCCAGTAGGCAGGGGGCGGTCACCGGGGAGCTGTTTTTT,CASRQGAVTGELFF
.,TRBV5-1,.,TRBJ1-3,TGCGCCAGCAGCTTTGGACATTCGCAAATGGGAAACACCATATATTTT,CASSFGHSQMGNTIYF
TRBD2,TRBV9,.,TRBJ2-1,TGTGCCAGCAGCCCGGGACTAGCCTTGCCTGAGCAGTTCTTC,CASSPGLALPEQFF
TRBD2,TRBV29-1,once,TRBJ2-3,TGCAGCGTTGATCCGCTAGCGGGAGGGGACACAGATACGCAGTATTTT,CSVDPLAGGDTDTQYF
.,TRBV27,.,TRBJ2-1,TGTGCCAGCAGCGGTGGTTCTGGGCTGGATGAGCAGTTCTTC,CASSGGSGLDEQFF
TRBD2,TRBV7-9,.,TRBJ2-1,TGTGCCAGCAGCCCTCCGGGACTAGCGAACTACAATGAGCAGTTCTTC,CASSPPGLANYNEQFF
.,TRBV19,.,TRBJ2-6,TGTGCCAGTAGTATAGGGGGCTATGGGGCCAACGTCCTGACTTTC,CASSIGGYGANVLTF
.,TRBV7-3,.,TRBJ2-7,TGTGCCAGCAGCTTGAACAGGGGCGGGAGCTACGAGCAGTACTTC,CASSLNRGGSYEQYF